Listed here is a single TCR beta chain. Its antigen remains unidentified. The record originates from a study of OX40 agonist ivuxolimab in advanced cancers. Study-level findings and limits: CD4+ and CD8+ blood T cells expanded clonally by week 6 at 0.1 to 3.0 mg/kg.

This CDR3 is built from 14 residues. With 0 bases removed from V and 6 bases from J, the gap between germline ends came to 12 bases. Germline V lookup: CDR1 SGHTA, CDR2 FQGNSA. Autoimmune disease history or systemic immunosuppression excluded patients. Profiling relied on immunoSEQ multiplex PCR, and the TCRdb table lists in-frame clones only, not all of them. This table has fewer than 95,000 clones, more than 75% appearing once. The chain links TRBV7-2 to TRBJ2-7; no reliable D call. This receptor was taken from an adult with an advanced solid tumor such as melanoma, head and neck, liver or kidney cancer. The sequenced sample was CD4+ or CD8+ T cells sorted from blood, obtained in a trial of the OX40 agonist ivuxolimab. The CDR3 DNA reads TGTGCCAGCAGCTTAGCGGGGTCCGGATTCGAGCAGTACTTC. It yields the protein CASSLAGSGFEQYF.